The 21 T cell receptor beta chains reported below all come from one sample, sequenced in a study of cytotoxic CD8 clonotypes in ibrutinib-treated CLL. Data came from immunoSEQ multiplex PCR; TCRdb stores just in-frame clones and leaves some out. The sample consists of around 310,000 clones, roughly 85% of them appearing once. Sample: PBMCs, taken before ibrutinib treatment. These receptors all come from a human donor with chronic lymphocytic leukemia.

This sequence joins TRBV30 and TRBJ2-1, with D uncertain. The germline V gene has CDR1 GTSNPN and CDR2 SVGIG (reference sequence). Trimming removed 0 bases from V and 1 base from J, with 1 base in between. The CDR3 sequence is 12 residues long. The CDR3 DNA reads as TGTGCCTGGAGTGTATCCTACAATGAGCAGTTCTTC. It yields the protein CAWSVSYNEQFF.

This clone was counted between two and nine times. The chain carries TRBV28 and TRBJ1-2, with 8 bases aligning to TRBD1. This CDR3 has 13 amino acids. V gave up 7 bases and J gave up 7 bases; unmatched junction bases: 8. Germline V lookup: CDR1 MDHEN, CDR2 SYDVKM. For the CDR3, the DNA is TGTGCCAGCAACCCCGGACAGGGCGGTGGCTACACCTTC. Protein: CASNPGQGGGYTF.

This sequence joins TRBV25-1 and TRBJ2-3; D gene ambiguous. The CDR3 extends over 14 amino acids. The germline V and J ends were trimmed by 5 bases and 2 bases, with 11 bases remaining between them. CDR1 and CDR2 (germline): MGHDK, SYGVNS. This chain's CDR3 is CASSLQWDTDTQYF. The CDR3 coding sequence is TGTGCCAGCAGTCTCCAGTGGGACACAGATACGCAGTATTTT.

This clone has only a few counts. CDR3 nucleotides: TGTGCCAGTAGCTTCAGGGGTTCAAATGGCTACACCTTC. Amino acids: CASSFRGSNGYTF. V usage is TRBV19 and J usage is TRBJ1-2, with D possibly being TRBD1 (6 bases). Trimming removed 6 bases from V and 6 bases from J, with 14 bases in between. The CDR3 covers 13 residues. CDR1 and CDR2 (germline): LNHDA, SQIVND (reference sequence).

The genes are TRBV10-1 and TRBJ2-1, with TRBD2 matching 10 bases. CDR1 and CDR2 from the germline V gene are WNHNN and SYGVQD (reference sequence). The CDR3 totals 17 residues. With V trimmed by 6 bases and J by 1 base, 9 bases remained unmatched. In nucleotides, the CDR3 is TGCGCCAGCAGGGGGGAAGCGGGAGGGCCTTCCTACAATGAGCAGTTCTTC. Protein product: CASRGEAGGPSYNEQFF.

This chain links TRBV30 with TRBJ1-5; 11 bases map to TRBD1. The CDR3 runs to 15 residues. The V segment lost 2 bases and the J segment 5 bases; nucleotides outside the gene matches: 5. CDR1 and CDR2 (germline): GTSNPN, SVGIG (reference sequence). In DNA, the CDR3 is TGTGCCTGGAGTTGGACAGGGGGCGTCGATCAGCCCCAGCATTTT. As protein: CAWSWTGGVDQPQHF.

J is TRBJ2-7 and V is TRBV19; no definite D call. The CDR3 is 15 residues long. Per germline, CDR1 LNHDA and CDR2 SQIVND (reference sequence). The ends were cut back, 5 bases at V and 7 bases at J, with 21 bases in the middle. The CDR3 is CASSVSADKPREQYF. In nucleotides, the CDR3 is TGTGCCAGTAGTGTGTCGGCAGACAAACCTAGGGAGCAGTACTTC.

The V call is TRBV27, the J call TRBJ2-7; 7 bases are a match to TRBD1. This CDR3 is 13 amino acids long. V dropped 8 bases and J dropped 6; count of bases not matched to a gene: 10. Looked up from germline, CDR1 is MNHEY and CDR2 is SMNVEV (reference sequence). This CDR3 is CASSRDSFIEQYF. The DNA for the CDR3 is TGTGCCAGCTCAAGGGACAGTTTCATCGAGCAGTACTTC.

The chain couples TRBV18 to TRBJ1-1; 7 bases align to TRBD1. The germline gives CDR1 KGHSH, CDR2 LQKENI. V shed 3 bases and J 4 bases; nucleotides not matched to a gene: 5. CDR3 length: 14 amino acids. The DNA for the CDR3 is TGTGCCAGCTCACCCTGGACAGGTATCACTGAAGCTTTCTTT. Its protein product is CASSPWTGITEAFF.

The CDR3 loop reads CSVTESSYEQYF. Written as DNA, the CDR3 is TGCAGCGTTACAGAGAGCTCCTACGAGCAGTACTTC. J is TRBJ2-7 and V is TRBV29-1, with D unclear. V lost 5 bases and J lost 0, with 8 bases in between. The CDR3 covers 12 residues. Germline-derived CDR1 and CDR2 are SQVTM and ANQGSEA.

Concerning this clone: Additional DNA sequences in this sample encode the identical CDR3. The gene calls are TRBV27 and TRBJ2-2; 11 bases map to TRBD2. CDR3 length: 16 amino acids. With 2 bases clipped from V and 5 bases from J, the junction kept 4 bases outside the gene matches. CDR1 MNHEY and CDR2 SMNVEV come from the germline V gene (reference sequence). This CDR3 is CASSLLAGGGTGELFF. The DNA of the CDR3 is TGTGCCAGCAGTTTACTAGCGGGAGGAGGGACCGGGGAGCTGTTTTTT.

The V call is TRBV10-3, the J call TRBJ2-1; 7 bases align to TRBD2. The CDR3 runs to 14 residues. V lost 5 bases and J lost 7; bases outside the gene matches: 8. Germline CDR1 ENHRY, CDR2 SYGVKD. CDR3 residues: CAISLDGRSNEQFF. The DNA of the CDR3 is TGTGCCATCAGTTTGGACGGGAGGAGTAATGAGCAGTTCTTC.

The chain recombines TRBV19 with TRBJ1-1; no definite D call. This CDR3 comprises 13 residues. V was clipped by 3 bases and J by 7 bases, with 12 bases between them. The germline V gene encodes CDR1 LNHDA and CDR2 SQIVND (reference sequence). CDR3 region: CASSIFGQLEAFF. CDR3 in DNA: TGTGCCAGTAGTATTTTTGGGCAGCTTGAAGCTTTCTTT.

A word on this clone: Within the sample, other DNA sequences also encode this same CDR3. The genes are TRBV19 and TRBJ2-5; D is tentatively TRBD1 or TRBD2 (5 bases each). Germline assignment: CDR1 LNHDA and CDR2 SQIVND (reference sequence). Trimming took 3 bases from V and 3 from J, leaving 8 bases between them. The CDR3 contains 13 residues. The CDR3 loop reads CASSIRGEETQYF. CDR3 DNA sequence: TGTGCCAGTAGTATTAGGGGAGAAGAGACCCAGTACTTC.

J is TRBJ2-1 and V is TRBV7-9; no clear D. V lost 3 bases and J 12 bases, leaving 12 bases between the germline ends. Germline V gene sequence: CDR1 SEHNR, CDR2 FQNEAQ (reference sequence). CDR3 length: 12 amino acids. The CDR3 coding sequence is TGTGCCAGCAGCTTGAACGGAGTGAGGCAGTTCTTC. Translation: CASSLNGVRQFF. The full variable domain, in which reference TRBV7-9 and TRBJ2-1 provide the parts outside the CDR3, is DTGVSQNPRHKITKRGQNVTFRCDPISEHNRLYWYRQTLGQGPEFLTYFQNEAQLEKSRLLSDRFSAERPKGSFSTLEIQRTEQGDSAMYLCASSLNGVRQFFGPGTRLTVL.

This chain joins TRBV4-1 and TRBJ2-3; 7 bases line up with TRBD2. This CDR3 has 17 amino acids. Germline assignment: CDR1 MGHRA and CDR2 YSYEKL. V lost 1 base to trimming and J lost 2 bases; unmatched junction nucleotides: 9. The CDR3 DNA is TGCGCCAGCAGCCAAGTGCGGCTAGCGGACTTCACAGATACGCAGTATTTT. Translated, it gives CASSQVRLADFTDTQYF.

V is TRBV25-1 and J is TRBJ1-5; no firm D call. The V end lost 1 base, the J end lost 6 bases, and 7 bases lay between the germline ends. Germline CDR1 is MGHDK and CDR2 is SYGVNS. The CDR3 extends over 13 amino acids. The CDR3, as DNA: TGTGCCAGCAGTGAATTTCGGGGTCAGCCCCAGCATTTT. Translating it yields CASSEFRGQPQHF.

This clone was seen just once. The V and J genes are TRBV2 and TRBJ2-7; a weak D match, TRBD1 (7 bases). Germline V gives CDR1 SNHLY, CDR2 FYNNEI. This CDR3 is built from 14 residues. The V end was cut by 3 bases, the J end by 1 base, with 10 bases between. CDR3 amino acids: CASSESGGSYEQYF. Written as DNA, the CDR3 is TGTGCCAGCAGTGAGTCAGGGGGGTCCTACGAGCAGTACTTC.

J is TRBJ2-5 and V is TRBV15, with TRBD2 identical over 7 bases. With V trimmed by 0 bases and J by 2 bases, 3 bases remained unmatched. This CDR3 is built from 15 residues. CDR1 is LNHNV, CDR2 YYDKDF, per germline (reference sequence). CDR3 sequence: CATSRERTSQETQYF. The CDR3 DNA sequence: TGTGCCACCAGCAGAGAACGGACTAGTCAAGAGACCCAGTACTTC.

This clone was picked up one time. This chain joins TRBV4-1 and TRBJ2-1, with 9 bases fitting TRBD2. V lost 4 bases, J lost 7 bases, and 17 bases stayed unmatched. The germline CDR1 and CDR2 sequences are MGHRA and YSYEKL. This CDR3 has 18 residues. CDR3: CASSPWSGSGSSLNEQFF. The CDR3 DNA follows: TGCGCCAGCAGCCCCTGGAGTGGTAGCGGGAGTTCGTTGAATGAGCAGTTCTTC.

In its sample, this clone was seen once. The rearrangement uses TRBV14 and TRBJ2-1, with 7 bases lining up with TRBD1. The germline gives CDR1 SGHDN, CDR2 FVKESK. The CDR3 runs to 18 residues. V lost 0 bases to trimming and J lost 1 base; unmatched junction nucleotides: 9. In DNA, the CDR3 is TGTGCCAGCAGCCAAGATTGGGACAGCAAAGGGTCCTACAATGAGCAGTTCTTC. This codes for CASSQDWDSKGSYNEQFF.